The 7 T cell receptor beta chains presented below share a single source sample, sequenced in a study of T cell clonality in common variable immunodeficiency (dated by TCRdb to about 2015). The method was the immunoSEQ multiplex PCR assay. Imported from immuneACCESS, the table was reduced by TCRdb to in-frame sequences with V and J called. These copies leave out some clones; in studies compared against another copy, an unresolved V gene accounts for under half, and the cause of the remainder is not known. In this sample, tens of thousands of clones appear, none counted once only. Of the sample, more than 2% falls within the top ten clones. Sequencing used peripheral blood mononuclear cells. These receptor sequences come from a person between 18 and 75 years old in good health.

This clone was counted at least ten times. CDR3 loop: CASSVYGYTF. Incomplete CDR3 DNA: TGTGCCAGCAGCGTATATGGC. The chain joins TRBV7-2 to TRBJ1-2; D gene ambiguous. From the germline J gene comes the end of the CDR3, since the read stops 3 residues before it. Germline-derived CDR1 and CDR2 are SGHTA and FQGNSA. V shed 5 bases and J shed 5 bases, with 3 bases lying between them. The CDR3 has 10 amino acids.

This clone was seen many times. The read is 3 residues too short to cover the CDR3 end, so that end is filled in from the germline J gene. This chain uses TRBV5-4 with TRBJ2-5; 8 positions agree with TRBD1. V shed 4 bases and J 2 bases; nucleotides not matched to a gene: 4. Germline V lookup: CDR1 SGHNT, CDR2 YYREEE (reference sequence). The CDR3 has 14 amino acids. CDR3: CASSPRQGQETQYF. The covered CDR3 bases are TGTGCCAGCAGCCCCCGACAGGGGCAAGAGACC.

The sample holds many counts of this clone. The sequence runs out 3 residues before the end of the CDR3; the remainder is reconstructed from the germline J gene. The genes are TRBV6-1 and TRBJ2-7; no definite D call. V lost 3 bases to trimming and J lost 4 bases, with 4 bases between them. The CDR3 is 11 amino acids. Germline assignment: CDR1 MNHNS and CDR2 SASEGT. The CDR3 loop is CASSERYEQYF. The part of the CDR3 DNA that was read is TGTGCCAGCAGTGAGCGGTACGAG.

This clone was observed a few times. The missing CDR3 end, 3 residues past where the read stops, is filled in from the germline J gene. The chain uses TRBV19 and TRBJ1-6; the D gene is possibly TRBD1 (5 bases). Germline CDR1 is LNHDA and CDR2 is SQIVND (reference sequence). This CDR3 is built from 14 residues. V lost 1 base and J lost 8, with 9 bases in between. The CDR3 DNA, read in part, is TGTGCCAGTAGTATAGGGCGAGGGGATTCACCC. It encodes CASSIGRGDSP. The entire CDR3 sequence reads CASSIGRGDSPLHF.

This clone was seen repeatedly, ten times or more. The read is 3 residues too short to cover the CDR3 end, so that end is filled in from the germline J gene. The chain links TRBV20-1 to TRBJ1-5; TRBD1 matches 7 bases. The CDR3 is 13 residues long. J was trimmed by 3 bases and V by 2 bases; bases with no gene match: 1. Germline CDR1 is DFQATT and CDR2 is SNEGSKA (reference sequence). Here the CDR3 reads CSARQGVNQPQHF. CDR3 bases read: TGCAGTGCTAGACAGGGGGTCAATCAGCCC.

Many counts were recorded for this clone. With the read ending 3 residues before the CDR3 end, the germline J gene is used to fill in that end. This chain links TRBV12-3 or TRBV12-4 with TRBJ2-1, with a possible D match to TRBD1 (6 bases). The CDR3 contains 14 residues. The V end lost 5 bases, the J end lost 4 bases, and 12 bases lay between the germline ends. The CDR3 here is CASSETGPYNEQFF. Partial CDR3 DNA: TGTGCCAGCAGTGAGACAGGACCTTACAATGAG.

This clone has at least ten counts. The chain's CDR3 is CASNGVAGVSGANVLTF. The CDR3 bases that were read are TGTGCCAGCAACGGGGTGGCCGGAGTTTCTGGGGCCAACGTC. The chain joins TRBV2 to TRBJ2-6; D possibly corresponds to TRBD2 (5 bases). The CDR3 end falls 3 residues outside the read, so it is completed with the germline J gene. Germline V gives CDR1 SNHLY, CDR2 FYNNEI. The CDR3 runs to 17 residues. V shed 7 bases and J shed 1 base, with 17 bases lying between them.